The sample holds a few counts of the clone carrying this T cell receptor (beta chain). Its target is not known. Germline V CDR1 and CDR2: SGHTA, FQGNSA. V shed 0 bases and J 3 bases; nucleotides not matched to a gene: 4. The length of the CDR3 is 17 residues. As every portion of the isolated RNA was reverse transcribed, the sequencing read expressed TCRB transcripts. Assay: immunoSEQ multiplex PCR; the TCRdb copy retains only in-frame clones and omits some. The table lists hundreds of thousands of clones, roughly 13% of them singletons. This sample is drawn from a study of beta chain features in type 1 diabetes. General study results and limits: Cells with high TCR expression could be over-represented by cDNA sequencing. A moderate, significant TCRB CDR3 shortening appeared in type 1 diabetes across four CD4+ subsets.

Material: naive CD4+ T cells from blood. The chain employs TRBV7-2 and TRBJ2-1; 11 nucleotides line up with TRBD2. The receptor was isolated from a man in his thirties or forties in good health. CDR3 protein: CASSLAGTSGFYNEQFF. CDR3 nucleotide sequence: TGTGCCAGCAGCTTAGCAGGGACTAGCGGCTTCTACAATGAGCAGTTCTTC.